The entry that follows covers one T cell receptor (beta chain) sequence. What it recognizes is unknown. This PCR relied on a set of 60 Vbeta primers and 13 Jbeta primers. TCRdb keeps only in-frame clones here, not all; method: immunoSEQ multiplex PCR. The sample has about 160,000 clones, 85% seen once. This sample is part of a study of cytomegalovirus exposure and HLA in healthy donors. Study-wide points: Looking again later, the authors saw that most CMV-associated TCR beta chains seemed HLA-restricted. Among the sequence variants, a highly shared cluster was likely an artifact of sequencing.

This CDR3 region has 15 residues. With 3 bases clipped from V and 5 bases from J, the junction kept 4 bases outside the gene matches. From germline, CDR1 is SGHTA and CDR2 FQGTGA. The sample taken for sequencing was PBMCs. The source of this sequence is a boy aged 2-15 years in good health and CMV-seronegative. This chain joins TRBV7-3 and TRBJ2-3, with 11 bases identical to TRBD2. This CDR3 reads CASSLTSGTGDTQYF. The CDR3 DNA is TGTGCCAGCAGCTTGACTAGCGGGACTGGAGATACGCAGTATTTT.